The 5 T cell receptor beta chains in this list originate from one sample, sequenced in a study of cytomegalovirus exposure and HLA in healthy donors. With 60 Vbeta and 13 Jbeta primers, the PCR was carried out. Some clones are missing from TCRdb's copy, which holds only in-frame ones; the method was immunoSEQ multiplex PCR. Among over 150,000 clones listed, approximately 84% were seen once. Source material: PBMCs. These receptors all come from a man younger than 35 in good health and CMV-seronegative.

The chain recombines TRBV20-1 with TRBJ1-4; D is ambiguous. The germline gives CDR1 DFQATT, CDR2 SNEGSKA (reference sequence). CDR3 length: 11 amino acids. V lost 3 bases, J lost 7 bases, and 6 bases lay in between. Here the CDR3 reads CSARRSEKLFF. Here the CDR3 DNA reads TGCAGTGCTAGGAGAAGTGAAAAACTGTTTTTT.

The chain employs TRBV7-9 and TRBJ2-5; 8 bases fit TRBD1. V shed 3 bases, J shed 5 bases, and the junction held 8 bases outside the gene matches. The CDR3 length is 15 residues. The V gene's germline CDR1 is SEHNR and CDR2 FQNEAQ (reference sequence). Here the CDR3 DNA reads TGTGCCAGCAGCTTTGGCAGGGGGCGCAGGGAGACCCAGTACTTC. Protein: CASSFGRGRRETQYF.

DNA for the CDR3: TGTGCCAGCAGTTACTTAGGGGGCGAGCTGTTTTTT. Protein sequence: CASSYLGGELFF. The J gene is TRBJ1-4, the V gene TRBV6-5, with TRBD1 identical over 7 bases. With 1 base clipped from V and 14 bases from J, the junction kept 4 bases outside the gene matches. Germline values: CDR1 MNHEY, CDR2 SVGAGI. CDR3 length equals 12 residues.

The gene calls are TRBV6-1 and TRBJ2-7; a possible D gene is TRBD2 (5 bases). V lost 5 bases to trimming and J lost 7 bases, with 18 bases between them. The CDR3 covers 14 residues. Germline V lookup: CDR1 MNHNS, CDR2 SASEGT. The CDR3 protein is CASSPRGAHTEQYF. The CDR3 DNA reads as TGTGCCAGCAGTCCCCGGGGTGCTCACACTGAGCAGTACTTC.

The J gene is TRBJ1-3, the V gene TRBV28; no definite D call. Germline lookup yields CDR1 MDHEN and CDR2 SYDVKM. This CDR3 has 12 residues. V was cut by 6 bases and J by 0 bases, with 3 bases left in between. The chain's CDR3 is CASRSSGNTIYF. DNA for the CDR3: TGTGCCAGCAGGAGCTCTGGAAACACCATATATTTT. The whole variable domain, remainder taken from reference TRBV28 and TRBJ1-3, is DVKVTQSSRYLVKRTGEKVFLECVQDMDHENMFWYRQDPGLGLRLIYFSYDVKMKEKGDIPEGYSVSREKKERFSLILESASTNQTSMYLCASRSSGNTIYFGEGSWLTVV.